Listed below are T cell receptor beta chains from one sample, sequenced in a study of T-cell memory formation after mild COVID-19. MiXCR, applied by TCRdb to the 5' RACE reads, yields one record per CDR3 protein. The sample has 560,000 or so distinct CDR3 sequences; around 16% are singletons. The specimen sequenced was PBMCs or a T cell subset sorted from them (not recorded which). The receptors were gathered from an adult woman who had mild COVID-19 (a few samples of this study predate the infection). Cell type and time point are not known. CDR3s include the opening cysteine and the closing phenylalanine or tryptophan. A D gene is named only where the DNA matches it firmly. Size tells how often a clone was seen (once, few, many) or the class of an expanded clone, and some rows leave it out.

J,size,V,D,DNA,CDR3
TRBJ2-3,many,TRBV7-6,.,TGTGCCAGCAGCCGGAGCACGGGTTTCACAGATACGCAGTATTTT,CASSRSTGFTDTQYF
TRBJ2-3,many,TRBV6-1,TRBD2,TGTGCCAGCACCACCGGGACTAGTGTCTCAGATACGCAGTATTTT,CASTTGTSVSDTQYF
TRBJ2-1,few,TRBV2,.,TGTGCCAGCAGTGGGCAGGGTCTACTCTACAATGAGCAGTTCTTC,CASSGQGLLYNEQFF
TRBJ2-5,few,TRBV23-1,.,TGCGCCAGCAGTCAGAGGCGGGTCCAAGAGACCCAGTACTTC,CASSQRRVQETQYF
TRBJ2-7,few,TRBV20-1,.,TGCAGTGCTAGAGCCCGGGACTACGAGCAGTACTTC,CSARARDYEQYF
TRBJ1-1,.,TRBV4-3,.,TGCGCCAGCAGCCTAGACACAAGTACTGAAGCTTTCTTT,CASSLDTSTEAFF
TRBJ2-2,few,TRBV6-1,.,TGTGCCAGTAGCTTTTCTGGGGGTGGCGGGGAGCTGTTTTTT,CASSFSGGGGELFF
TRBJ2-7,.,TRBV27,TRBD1,TGTGCCAGCAGTTCCGAGTTCACAGGGGGTAGCGAGCAGTACTTC,CASSSEFTGGSEQYF
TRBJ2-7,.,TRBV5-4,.,TGTGCCAGCAGACCGGACCAGCAGTCCTACGAGCAGTACTTC,CASRPDQQSYEQYF
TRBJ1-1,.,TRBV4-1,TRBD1,TGCGCCAGCAGCCAAGATAAAACAGGGGCCCCTGAAGCTTTCTTT,CASSQDKTGAPEAFF
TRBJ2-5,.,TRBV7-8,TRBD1,TGTGCCAGCAGTTCGGGACAGGGAGGGAAGTACCAAGAGACCCAGTACTTC,CASSSGQGGKYQETQYF
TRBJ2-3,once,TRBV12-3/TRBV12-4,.,TGTGCCAGCAGCGGAGCGCCGACAGGGAGGGGTACGCAGTATTTT,CASSGAPTGRGTQYF
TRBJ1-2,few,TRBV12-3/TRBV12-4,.,TGTGCCAGCAGTTTAACCGCGGTTGGCTACACCTTC,CASSLTAVGYTF
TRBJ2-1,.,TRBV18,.,TGTGCCAGCTCACCGGGGGGTACAGCCCAGTCGGAGCAGTTCTTC,CASSPGGTAQSEQFF
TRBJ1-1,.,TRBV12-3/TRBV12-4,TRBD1,TGTGCCAGCAGTTCCTCCCTGACAGGGGGGCTTAGAGCTTTCTTT,CASSSSLTGGLRAFF
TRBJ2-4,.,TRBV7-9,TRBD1,TGTGCCAGCAGCTTACTCCCAGGGACAGAAAACATTCAGTACTTC,CASSLLPGTENIQYF
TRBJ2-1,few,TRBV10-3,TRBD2,TGTGCCATCGGACTAGCGGAGTATGAGCAGTTCTTC,CAIGLAEYEQFF
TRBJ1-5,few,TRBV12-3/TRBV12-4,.,TGTGCCAGCAGTTTGGGATGGCAGAGAAATCAGCCCCAGCATTTT,CASSLGWQRNQPQHF
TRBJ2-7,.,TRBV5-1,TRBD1,TGCGCCAGCAGCTCGACAGGGGCGGGCGAGCAGTACTTC,CASSSTGAGEQYF
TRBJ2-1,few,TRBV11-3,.,TGTGCCAGCAGCTGGCGGCAGATTGACAATGAGCAGTTCTTC,CASSWRQIDNEQFF
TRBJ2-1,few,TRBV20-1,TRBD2,TGCAGTGCTAGGGGGACTAACTACAATGAGCAGTTCTTC,CSARGTNYNEQFF
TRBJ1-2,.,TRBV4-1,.,TGCGCCAGCAGCCAAGATCGCGGCTACACCTTC,CASSQDRGYTF
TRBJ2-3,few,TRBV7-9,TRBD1,TGTGCCAGCCTGACAGGGGCTAGCACAGATACGCAGTATTTT,CASLTGASTDTQYF
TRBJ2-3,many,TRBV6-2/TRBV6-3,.,TGTGCCAGCAGCGACAGAACAGATACGCAGTATTTT,CASSDRTDTQYF
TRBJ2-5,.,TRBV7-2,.,TGTGCCAGCAGCTTGGCCAACGGGAGAAAAGAGACCCAGTACTTC,CASSLANGRKETQYF
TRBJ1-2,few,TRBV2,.,TGTGCCAGCAGGCCCAGCCTTAACTATGGCTACACCTTC,CASRPSLNYGYTF
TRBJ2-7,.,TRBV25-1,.,TGTGCCAGCAGTGAATACCCGGGTCCCGAGCAGTACTTC,CASSEYPGPEQYF
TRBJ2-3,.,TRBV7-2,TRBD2,TGTGCCAGCAGCCGCTTTGGGAGCGGGGCTCGCACAGATACGCAGTATTTT,CASSRFGSGARTDTQYF
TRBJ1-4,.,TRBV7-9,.,TGTGCCAGCAGCGTGGACAGTCTGAATGAAAAACTGTTTTTT,CASSVDSLNEKLFF
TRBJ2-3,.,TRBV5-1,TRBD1,TGCGCCAGCAGCCTACGCCCGCCCGGACAGGGTGGCGCATGGATAGATACGCAGTATTTT,CASSLRPPGQGGAWIDTQYF
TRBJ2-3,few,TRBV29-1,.,TGCAGCGTTGAAGGTCAAGGTGGTCTTACAGATACGCAGTATTTT,CSVEGQGGLTDTQYF
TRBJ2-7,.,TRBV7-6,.,TGTGCCAGCAGCGCGGCGCCTTCCGACGAGCAGTACTTC,CASSAAPSDEQYF
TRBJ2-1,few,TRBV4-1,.,TGCGCCAGCCAAGGGGGGGCAGATGAGCAGTTCTTC,CASQGGADEQFF
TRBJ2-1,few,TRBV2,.,TGTGCCAGCAGTCCCCTACACGAGCAGTTCTTC,CASSPLHEQFF
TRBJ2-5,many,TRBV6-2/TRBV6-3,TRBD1,TGTGCCAGCCGGGACAGAGACATTCTTCAAGAGACCCAGTACTTC,CASRDRDILQETQYF
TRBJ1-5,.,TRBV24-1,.,TGTGCCACCAGTCACCGGGCCATCAATCAGCCCCAGCATTTT,CATSHRAINQPQHF
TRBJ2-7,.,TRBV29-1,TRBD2,TGCAGCGTTAACCTAGCGGGAGCGTTCGAGCAGTACTTC,CSVNLAGAFEQYF
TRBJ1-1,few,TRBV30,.,TGTGCCTGGAGTCGTAGGGTAGGCACTGAAGCTTTCTTT,CAWSRRVGTEAFF
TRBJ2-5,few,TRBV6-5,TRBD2,TGTGCCAGCAGTCGAGGGACTAGCGGGAGGGAGACCCAGTACTTC,CASSRGTSGRETQYF
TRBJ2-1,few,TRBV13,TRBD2,TGTGCCAGCAGCTTTAGCGGGAGGGCCTACAATGAGCAGTTCTTC,CASSFSGRAYNEQFF
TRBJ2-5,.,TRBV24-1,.,TGTGCCACCAGTGGGACAGATCAAGAGACCCAGTACTTC,CATSGTDQETQYF
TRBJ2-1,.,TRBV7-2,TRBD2,TGTGCCAGCAGCTTAGGATGGATGAGCGGGAGAAGGTTCGATGAGCAGTTCTTC,CASSLGWMSGRRFDEQFF
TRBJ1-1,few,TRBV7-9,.,TGTGCCAGCAGCCCACCACCGACAGGGAACACTGAAGCTTTCTTT,CASSPPPTGNTEAFF
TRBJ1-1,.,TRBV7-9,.,TGTGCCAGCAGCTTAGCCCTGGGTTTGAACACTGAAGCTTTCTTT,CASSLALGLNTEAFF
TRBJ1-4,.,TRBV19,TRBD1,TGTGCCAGTAGTGTGGACAGGGGGATCTATGAAAATGAACTGTTTTTT,CASSVDRGIYENELFF
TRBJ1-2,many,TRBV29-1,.,TGCAGCGTTGCGTACGGCCCAAACTATGGCTACACCTTC,CSVAYGPNYGYTF
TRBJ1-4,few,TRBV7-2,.,TGTGCCAGCAGCTTAGCATGGGGGGGCGTGGATGAAAAACTGTTTTTT,CASSLAWGGVDEKLFF
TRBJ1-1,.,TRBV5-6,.,TGTGCCAGCAGCTTGGTTTCGGGCATTGAAGCTTTCTTT,CASSLVSGIEAFF
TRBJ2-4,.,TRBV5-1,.,TGCGCCAGCAGCTTTACTCGCGGAAAAAACATTCAGTACTTC,CASSFTRGKNIQYF
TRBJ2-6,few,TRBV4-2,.,TGTGCCAGCAGCCTTTCCCAGCGGCAGGGTCCGGCCAACGTCCTGACTTTC,CASSLSQRQGPANVLTF